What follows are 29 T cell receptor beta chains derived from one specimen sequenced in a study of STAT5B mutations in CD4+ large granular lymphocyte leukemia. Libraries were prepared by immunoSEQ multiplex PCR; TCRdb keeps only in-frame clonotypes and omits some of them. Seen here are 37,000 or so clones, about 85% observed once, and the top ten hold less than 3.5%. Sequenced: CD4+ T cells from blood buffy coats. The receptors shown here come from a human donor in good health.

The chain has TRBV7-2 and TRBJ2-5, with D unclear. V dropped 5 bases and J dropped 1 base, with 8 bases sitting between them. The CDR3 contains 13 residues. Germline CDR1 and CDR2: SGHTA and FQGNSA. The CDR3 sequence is CASSVSSQETQYF. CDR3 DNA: TGTGCCAGCAGCGTGTCCAGCCAAGAGACCCAGTACTTC.

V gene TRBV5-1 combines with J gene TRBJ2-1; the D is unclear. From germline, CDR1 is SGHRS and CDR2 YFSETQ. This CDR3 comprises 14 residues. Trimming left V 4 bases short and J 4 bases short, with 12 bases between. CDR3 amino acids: CASSQDGLYNEQFF. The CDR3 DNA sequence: TGCGCCAGCAGCCAGGACGGATTATACAATGAGCAGTTCTTC.

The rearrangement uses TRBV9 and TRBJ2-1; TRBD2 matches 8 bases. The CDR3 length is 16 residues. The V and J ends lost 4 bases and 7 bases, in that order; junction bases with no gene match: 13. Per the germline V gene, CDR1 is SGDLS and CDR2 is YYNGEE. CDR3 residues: CASSPSGGGVRNEQFF. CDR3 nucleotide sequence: TGTGCCAGCAGCCCCAGCGGGGGAGGAGTGAGGAATGAGCAGTTCTTC.

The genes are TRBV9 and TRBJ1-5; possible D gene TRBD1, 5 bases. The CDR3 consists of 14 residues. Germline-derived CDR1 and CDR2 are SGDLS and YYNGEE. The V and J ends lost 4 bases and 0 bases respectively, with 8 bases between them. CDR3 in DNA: TGTGCCAGCAGCTCGACAGATAGCAATCAGCCCCAGCATTTT. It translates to CASSSTDSNQPQHF. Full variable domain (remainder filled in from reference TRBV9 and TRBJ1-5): DSGVTQTPKHLITATGQRVTLRCSPRSGDLSVYWYQQSLDQGLQFLIQYYNGEERAKGNILERFSAQQFPDLHSELNLSSLELGDSALYFCASSSTDSNQPQHFGDGTRLSIL.

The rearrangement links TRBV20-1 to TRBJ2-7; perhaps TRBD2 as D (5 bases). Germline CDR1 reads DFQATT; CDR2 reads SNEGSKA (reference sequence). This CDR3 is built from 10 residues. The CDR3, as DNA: TGCAGCGGAGGCTCCTACGAGCAGTACTTC. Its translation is CSGGSYEQYF.

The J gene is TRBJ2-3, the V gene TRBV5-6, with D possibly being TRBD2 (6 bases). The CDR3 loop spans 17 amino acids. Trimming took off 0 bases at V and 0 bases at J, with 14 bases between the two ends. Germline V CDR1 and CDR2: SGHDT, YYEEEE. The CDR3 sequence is CASSLEFGGTSTDTQYF. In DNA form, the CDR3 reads TGTGCCAGCAGCTTGGAGTTTGGGGGGACTAGCACAGATACGCAGTATTTT.

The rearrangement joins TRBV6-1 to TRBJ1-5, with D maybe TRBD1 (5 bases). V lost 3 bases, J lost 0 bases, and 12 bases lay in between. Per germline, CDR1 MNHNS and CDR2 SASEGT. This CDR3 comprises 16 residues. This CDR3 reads CASSEVPGYSNQPQHF. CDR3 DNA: TGTGCCAGCAGTGAGGTCCCAGGGTATAGCAATCAGCCCCAGCATTTT.

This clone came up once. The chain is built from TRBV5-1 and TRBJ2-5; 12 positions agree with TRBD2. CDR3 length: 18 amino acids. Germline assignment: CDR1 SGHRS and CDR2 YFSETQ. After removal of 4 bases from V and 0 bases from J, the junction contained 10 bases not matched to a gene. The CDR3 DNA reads TGCGCCAGCAGCCCGGGACTAGCGGGCCTCAGGAACCAAGAGACCCAGTACTTC. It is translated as CASSPGLAGLRNQETQYF.

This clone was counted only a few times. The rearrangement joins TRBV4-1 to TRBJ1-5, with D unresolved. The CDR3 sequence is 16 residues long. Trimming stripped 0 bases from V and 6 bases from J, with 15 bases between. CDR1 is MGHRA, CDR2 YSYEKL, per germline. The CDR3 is CASSQDRLGSVQPQHF. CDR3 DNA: TGCGCCAGCAGCCAAGATCGTCTGGGTTCAGTTCAGCCCCAGCATTTT.

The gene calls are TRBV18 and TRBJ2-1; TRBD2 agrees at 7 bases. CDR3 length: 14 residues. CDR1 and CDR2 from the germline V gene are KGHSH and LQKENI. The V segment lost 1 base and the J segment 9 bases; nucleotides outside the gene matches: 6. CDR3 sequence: CASSPLTGGSEQFF. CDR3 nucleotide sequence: TGTGCCAGCTCACCACTTACCGGGGGGAGTGAGCAGTTCTTC.

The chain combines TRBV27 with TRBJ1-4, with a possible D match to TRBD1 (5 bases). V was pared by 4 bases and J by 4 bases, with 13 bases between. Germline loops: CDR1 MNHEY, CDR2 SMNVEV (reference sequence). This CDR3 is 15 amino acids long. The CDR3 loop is CASSSPSGGNEKLFF. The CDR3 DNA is TGTGCCAGCAGTTCCCCATCGGGGGGTAATGAAAAACTGTTTTTT.

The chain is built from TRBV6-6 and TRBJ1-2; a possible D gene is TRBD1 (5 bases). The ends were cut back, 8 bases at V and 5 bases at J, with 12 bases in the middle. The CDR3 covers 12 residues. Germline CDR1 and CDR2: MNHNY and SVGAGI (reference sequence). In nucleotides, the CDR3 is TGTGCCAGCTTACAGGTGCCGTATGGCTACACCTTC. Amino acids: CASLQVPYGYTF.

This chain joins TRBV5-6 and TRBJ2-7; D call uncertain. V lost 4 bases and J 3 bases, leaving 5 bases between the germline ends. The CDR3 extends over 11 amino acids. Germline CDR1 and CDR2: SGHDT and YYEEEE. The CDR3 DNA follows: TGTGCCAGCAGCACCGACTACGAGCAGTACTTC. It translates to CASSTDYEQYF.

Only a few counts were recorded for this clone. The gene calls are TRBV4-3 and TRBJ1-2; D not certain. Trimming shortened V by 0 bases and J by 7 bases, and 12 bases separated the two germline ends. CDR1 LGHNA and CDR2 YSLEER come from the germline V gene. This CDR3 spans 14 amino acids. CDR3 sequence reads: CASSQDWGNGGYTF. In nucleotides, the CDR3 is TGCGCCAGCAGCCAAGATTGGGGTAACGGTGGCTACACCTTC.

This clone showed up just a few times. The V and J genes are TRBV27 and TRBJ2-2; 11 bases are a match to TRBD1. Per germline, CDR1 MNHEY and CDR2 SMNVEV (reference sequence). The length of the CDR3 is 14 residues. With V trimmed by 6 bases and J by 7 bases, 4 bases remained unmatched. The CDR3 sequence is CASSRTGGSGELFF. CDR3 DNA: TGTGCCAGCAGCAGGACAGGGGGCAGCGGGGAGCTGTTTTTT.

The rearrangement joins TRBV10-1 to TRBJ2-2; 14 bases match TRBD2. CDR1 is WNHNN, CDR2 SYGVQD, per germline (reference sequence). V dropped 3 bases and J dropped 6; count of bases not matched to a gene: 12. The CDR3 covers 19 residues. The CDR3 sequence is CASSDPGLAGGSSPGELFF. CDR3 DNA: TGCGCCAGCAGTGACCCTGGACTAGCGGGAGGCTCTTCCCCCGGGGAGCTGTTTTTT.

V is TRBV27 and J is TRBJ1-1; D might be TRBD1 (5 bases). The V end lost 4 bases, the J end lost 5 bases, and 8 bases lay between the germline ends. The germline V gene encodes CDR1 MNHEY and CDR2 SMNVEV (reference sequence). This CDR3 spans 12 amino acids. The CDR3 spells CASSSRGTEAFF. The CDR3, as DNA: TGTGCCAGCAGTTCGCGGGGGACTGAAGCTTTCTTT.

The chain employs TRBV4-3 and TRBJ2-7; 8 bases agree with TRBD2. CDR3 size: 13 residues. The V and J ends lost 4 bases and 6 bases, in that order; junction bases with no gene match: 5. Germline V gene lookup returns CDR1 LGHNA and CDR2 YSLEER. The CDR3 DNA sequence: TGCGCCAGCAGCCCAGGACTAGCCCGCGAGCAGTACTTC. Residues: CASSPGLAREQYF.

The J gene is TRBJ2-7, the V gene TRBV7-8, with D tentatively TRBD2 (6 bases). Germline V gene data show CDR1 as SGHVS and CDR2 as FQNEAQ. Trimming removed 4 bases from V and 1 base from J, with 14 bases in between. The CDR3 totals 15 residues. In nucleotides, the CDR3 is TGTGCCAGCAGCTCGCTGGGAGGATCTTCCTACGAGCAGTACTTC. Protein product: CASSSLGGSSYEQYF. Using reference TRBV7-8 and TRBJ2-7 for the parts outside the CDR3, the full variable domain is GAGVSQSPRYKVAKRGQDVALRCDPISGHVSLFWYQQALGQGPEFLTYFQNEAQLDKSGLPSDRFFAERPEGSVSTLKIQRTQQEDSAVYLCASSSLGGSSYEQYFGPGTRLTVT.

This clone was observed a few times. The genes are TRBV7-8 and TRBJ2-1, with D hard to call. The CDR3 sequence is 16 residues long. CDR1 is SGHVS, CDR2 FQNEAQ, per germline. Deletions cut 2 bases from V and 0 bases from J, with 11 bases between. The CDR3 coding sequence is TGTGCCAGCAGCTTATACCTGCAAAGCTCCTACAATGAGCAGTTCTTC. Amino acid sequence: CASSLYLQSSYNEQFF.

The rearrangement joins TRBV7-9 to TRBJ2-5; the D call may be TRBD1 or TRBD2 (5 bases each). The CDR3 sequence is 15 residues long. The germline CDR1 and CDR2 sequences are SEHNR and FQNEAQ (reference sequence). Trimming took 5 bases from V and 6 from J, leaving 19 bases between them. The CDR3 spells CASSPDGTDVQTQYF. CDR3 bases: TGTGCCAGCAGCCCGGACGGGACGGACGTACAGACCCAGTACTTC. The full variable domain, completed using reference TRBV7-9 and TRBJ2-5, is DTGVSQNPRHKITKRGQNVTFRCDPISEHNRLYWYRQTLGQGPEFLTYFQNEAQLEKSRLLSDRFSAERPKGSFSTLEIQRTEQGDSAMYLCASSPDGTDVQTQYFGPGTRLLVL.

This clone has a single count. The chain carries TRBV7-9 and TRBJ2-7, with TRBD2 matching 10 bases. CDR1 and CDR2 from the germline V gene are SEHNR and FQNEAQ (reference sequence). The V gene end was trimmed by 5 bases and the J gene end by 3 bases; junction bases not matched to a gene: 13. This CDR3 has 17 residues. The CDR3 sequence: CASSTGASSGSIYEQYF. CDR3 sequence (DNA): TGTGCCAGCAGCACCGGAGCGTCTAGCGGGAGCATCTACGAGCAGTACTTC.

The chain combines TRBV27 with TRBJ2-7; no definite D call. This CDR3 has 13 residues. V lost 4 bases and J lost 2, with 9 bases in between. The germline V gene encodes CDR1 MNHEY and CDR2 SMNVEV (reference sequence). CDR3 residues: CASSSKPTYEQYF. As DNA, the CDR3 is TGTGCCAGCAGTTCCAAGCCGACCTACGAGCAGTACTTC.

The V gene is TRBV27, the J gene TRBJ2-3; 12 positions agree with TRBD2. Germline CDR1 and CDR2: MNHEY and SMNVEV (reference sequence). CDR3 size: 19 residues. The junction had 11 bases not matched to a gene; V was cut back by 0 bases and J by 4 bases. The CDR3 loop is CASSLSIVGLAGISDTQYF. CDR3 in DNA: TGTGCCAGCAGTTTATCGATAGTAGGACTAGCGGGAATTTCAGATACGCAGTATTTT.

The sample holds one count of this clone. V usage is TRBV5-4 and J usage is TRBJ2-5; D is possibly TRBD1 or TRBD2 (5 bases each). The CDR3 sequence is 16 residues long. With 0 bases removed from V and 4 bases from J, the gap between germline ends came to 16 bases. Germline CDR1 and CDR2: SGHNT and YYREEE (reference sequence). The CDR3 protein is CASSLAGTHVPETQYF. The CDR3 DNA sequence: TGTGCCAGCAGCTTGGCCGGGACGCATGTACCAGAGACCCAGTACTTC. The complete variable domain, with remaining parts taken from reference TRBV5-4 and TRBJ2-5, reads ETGVTQSPTHLIKTRGQQVTLRCSSQSGHNTVSWYQQALGQGPQFIFQYYREEENGRGNFPPRFSGLQFPNYSSELNVNALELDDSALYLCASSLAGTHVPETQYFGPGTRLLVL.

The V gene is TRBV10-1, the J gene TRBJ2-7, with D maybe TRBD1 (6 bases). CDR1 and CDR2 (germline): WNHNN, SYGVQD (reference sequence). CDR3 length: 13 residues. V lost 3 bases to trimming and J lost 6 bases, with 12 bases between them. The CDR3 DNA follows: TGCGCCAGCAGTGAAAACAGGGAAAGCGAGCAGTACTTC. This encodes CASSENRESEQYF.

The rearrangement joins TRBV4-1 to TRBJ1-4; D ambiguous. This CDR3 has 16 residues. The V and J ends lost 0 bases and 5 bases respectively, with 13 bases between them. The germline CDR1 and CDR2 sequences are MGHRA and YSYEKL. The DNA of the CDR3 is TGCGCCAGCAGCCAAGAGGGTGGCTCCATAAATGAAAAACTGTTTTTT. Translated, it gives CASSQEGGSINEKLFF.

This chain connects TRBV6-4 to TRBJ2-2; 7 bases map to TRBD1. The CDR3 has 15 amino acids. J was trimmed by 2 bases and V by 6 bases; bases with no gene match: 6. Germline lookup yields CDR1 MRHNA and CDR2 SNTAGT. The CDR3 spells CASRTRTGNTGELFF. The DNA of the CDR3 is TGTGCCAGCAGGACACGGACAGGTAACACCGGGGAGCTGTTTTTT.

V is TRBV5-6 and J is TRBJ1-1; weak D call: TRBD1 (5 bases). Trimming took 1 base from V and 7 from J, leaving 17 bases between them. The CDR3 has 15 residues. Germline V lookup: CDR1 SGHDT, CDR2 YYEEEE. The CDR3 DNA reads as TGTGCCAGCAGCTTGTGGGGGGAGCCCAGACGTGAAGCTTTCTTT. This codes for CASSLWGEPRREAFF.